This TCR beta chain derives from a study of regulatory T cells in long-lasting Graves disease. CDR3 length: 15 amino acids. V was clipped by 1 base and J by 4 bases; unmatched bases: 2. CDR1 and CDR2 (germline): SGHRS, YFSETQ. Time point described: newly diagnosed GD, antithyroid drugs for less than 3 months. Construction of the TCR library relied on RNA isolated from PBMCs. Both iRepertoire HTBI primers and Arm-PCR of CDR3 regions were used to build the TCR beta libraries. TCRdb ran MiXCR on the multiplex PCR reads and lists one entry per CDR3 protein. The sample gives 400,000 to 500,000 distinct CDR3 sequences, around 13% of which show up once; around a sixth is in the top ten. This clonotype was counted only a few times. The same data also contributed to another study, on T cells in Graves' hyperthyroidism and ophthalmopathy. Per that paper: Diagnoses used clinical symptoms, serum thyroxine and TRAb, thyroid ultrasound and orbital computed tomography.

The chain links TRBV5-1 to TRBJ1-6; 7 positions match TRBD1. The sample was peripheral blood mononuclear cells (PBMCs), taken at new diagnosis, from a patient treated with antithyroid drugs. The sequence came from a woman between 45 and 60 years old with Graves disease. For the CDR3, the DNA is TGCGCCAGCAGCTTGTGGGGACAGTATAATTCACCCCTCCACTTT. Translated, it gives CASSLWGQYNSPLHF. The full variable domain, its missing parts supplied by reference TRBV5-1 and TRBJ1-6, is KAGVTQTPRYLIKTRGQQVTLSCSPISGHRSVSWYQQTPGQGLQFLFEYFSETQRNKGNFPGRFSGRQFSNSRSEMNVSTLELGDSALYLCASSLWGQYNSPLHFGNGTRLTVT.